The present TCR beta chain was sequenced within a study of T cells in Graves' hyperthyroidism and ophthalmopathy. Comment on this clonotype: Its antigen is not identified.

The study, taken as a whole, reports: Blood also contained most expanded thyroid clonotypes above 0.001.

From RNA transcripts, TCR beta CDR3 regions were amplified. The TCR CDR3 was amplified in a first-round RT-PCR using the HTBI primer set. A single record per CDR3 protein comes from TCRdb applying MiXCR to the multiplex PCR reads. Altogether about 380,000 distinct CDR3 sequences are present, approximately 12% being singletons, with the ten largest covering 20%. CDR1 is LNHDA, CDR2 SQIVND, per germline (reference sequence). The CDR3 contains 15 residues. V dropped 3 bases and J dropped 9 bases, with 18 bases sitting between them. In patients aged 18 to 65, hyperthyroidism was newly diagnosed, with duration under 2 months. The diagnoses drew upon clinical symptoms, serum thyroxine and TRAb, thyroid ultrasound and orbital computed tomography. At first hyperthyroidism diagnosis, before any ophthalmopathy symptoms, the blood sample was collected.

J is TRBJ1-5 and V is TRBV19, with a weak D call TRBD1 (6 bases). The TCR comes from a man aged 25-45 years with Graves' hyperthyroidism that later progressed to Graves' ophthalmopathy. Sequencing used blood. The CDR3 region is CASSMVGQPGSPQHF. The CDR3 DNA is TGTGCCAGTAGTATGGTCGGACAGCCTGGGTCGCCCCAGCATTTT.